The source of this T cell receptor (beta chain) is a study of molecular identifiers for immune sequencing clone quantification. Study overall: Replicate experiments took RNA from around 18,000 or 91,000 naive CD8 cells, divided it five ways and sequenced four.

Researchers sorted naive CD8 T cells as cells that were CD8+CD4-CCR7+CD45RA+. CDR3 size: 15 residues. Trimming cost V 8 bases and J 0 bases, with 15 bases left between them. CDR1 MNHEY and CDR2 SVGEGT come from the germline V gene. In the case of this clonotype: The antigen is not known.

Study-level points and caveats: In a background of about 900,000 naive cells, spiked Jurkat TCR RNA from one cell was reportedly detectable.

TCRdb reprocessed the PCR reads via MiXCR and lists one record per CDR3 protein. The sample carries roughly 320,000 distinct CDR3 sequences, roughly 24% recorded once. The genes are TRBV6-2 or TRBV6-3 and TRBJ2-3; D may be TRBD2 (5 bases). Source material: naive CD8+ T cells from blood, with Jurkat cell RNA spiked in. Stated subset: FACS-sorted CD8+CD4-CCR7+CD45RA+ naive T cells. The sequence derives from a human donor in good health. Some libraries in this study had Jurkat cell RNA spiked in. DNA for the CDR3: TGTGCCAGCGACCCCCTGGGCGGGAGCACAGATACGCAGTATTTT. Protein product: CASDPLGGSTDTQYF.